This is a list of T cell receptor beta chains from one sample in a study of T cells after posttransplantation cyclophosphamide. The method was immunoSEQ multiplex PCR; TCRdb's version includes in-frame clones alone and lacks a portion of them. The sample has about 16,000 clones; approximately 90% are singletons. Material: CD4+ T cells sorted from blood, obtained after allogeneic stem cell transplant with posttransplant cyclophosphamide. Receptors originate from a male patient between 55 and 70 years old who received an allogeneic stem cell transplant from a related donor and was CMV-positive. The graft donor may have contributed some T cells. The CDR3 runs from the conserved cysteine through the conserved F or W. Fields, in order: CDR3 DNA, CDR3 protein, J gene, V gene, clone size, D gene. The D gene is left open where the match is weak. Clone size is not always given. Where it is, it says once, few, many or a class for expanded clones.

DNA: TGTGCCAGCAGGGTTAGCGGGAACACCGGGGAGCTGTTTTTT
CDR3: CASRVSGNTGELFF
J: TRBJ2-2
V: TRBV6-6
size: NA
D: NA

DNA: TGTGCCAGCAGCTTAGAGAAGGGGTGGGGCACAGATACGCAGTATTTT
CDR3: CASSLEKGWGTDTQYF
J: TRBJ2-3
V: TRBV7-2
size: NA
D: NA

DNA: TGTGCCAGCAGCTGGACTAGCGGGGGGGCCAATGAGCAGTTCTTC
CDR3: CASSWTSGGANEQFF
J: TRBJ2-1
V: TRBV7-2
size: few
D: TRBD2

DNA: TGTGCCAGCTCATCCCTCGGTAGAGACAATCAGCCCCAGCATTTT
CDR3: CASSSLGRDNQPQHF
J: TRBJ1-5
V: TRBV18
size: NA
D: NA

DNA: TGCGCCAGCAGCCTAGGGACTAGCGGGGGATCATACAATGAGCAGTTCTTC
CDR3: CASSLGTSGGSYNEQFF
J: TRBJ2-1
V: TRBV5-1
size: NA
D: TRBD2

DNA: TGCGCCAGCAGCCACCCTGACTCGGAGGCTTTGTTCTTC
CDR3: CASSHPDSEALFF
J: TRBJ2-1
V: TRBV5-1
size: NA
D: NA

DNA: TGCGCCAGCAGTGATGGTAGCGGGGGGGCCAATGAGCAGTTCTTC
CDR3: CASSDGSGGANEQFF
J: TRBJ2-1
V: TRBV10-1
size: once
D: TRBD2

DNA: TGTGCCAGTAGGGACACAGCTAACTATGGCTACACCTTC
CDR3: CASRDTANYGYTF
J: TRBJ1-2
V: TRBV6-5
size: NA
D: NA

DNA: TGTGCCAGCAGCCTTGGGGTAGGGTCGGGGGTACAAGAGACCCAGTACTTC
CDR3: CASSLGVGSGVQETQYF
J: TRBJ2-5
V: TRBV7-9
size: NA
D: NA

DNA: TGCAGCGTTGCGGGGCGGGGGGGGCCCTTCTACGAGCAGTACTTC
CDR3: CSVAGRGGPFYEQYF
J: TRBJ2-7
V: TRBV29-1
size: NA
D: TRBD2

DNA: TGTGCCAGCAGCGTAGCAGGACAGGGGGGAATAGATACGCAGTATTTT
CDR3: CASSVAGQGGIDTQYF
J: TRBJ2-3
V: TRBV9
size: NA
D: TRBD1

DNA: TGCGCCAGCAGCCACCAACTAGCGGGGAGGCGGGATGAGCAGTTCTTC
CDR3: CASSHQLAGRRDEQFF
J: TRBJ2-1
V: TRBV4-3
size: NA
D: TRBD2

DNA: TGTGCCAGCAGCGAACAAGTTATCTATGGCTACACCTTC
CDR3: CASSEQVIYGYTF
J: TRBJ1-2
V: TRBV6-5
size: NA
D: NA

DNA: TGTGCCAGTAGTATTAGAGAGAGGGCAGATACGCAGTATTTT
CDR3: CASSIRERADTQYF
J: TRBJ2-3
V: TRBV19
size: NA
D: NA

DNA: TGTGCCAGCTCTACGACAGGGACTCCCTATAATTCCCCCCTCCACTTT
CDR3: CASSTTGTPYNSPLHF
J: TRBJ1-6
V: TRBV18
size: NA
D: TRBD1

DNA: TGTGCCAGCAGCGGACAGGGGTACACTGAAGCTTTCTTT
CDR3: CASSGQGYTEAFF
J: TRBJ1-1
V: TRBV11-3
size: NA
D: TRBD1

DNA: TGTGCCAGCAGCTTTAACCCAGGTGCTACTGAAGCTTTCTTT
CDR3: CASSFNPGATEAFF
J: TRBJ1-1
V: TRBV7-6
size: NA
D: NA

DNA: TGTGCCAGCAGCGTAGCTGGCGGGGGGGCTTTTGAGCAGTTCTTC
CDR3: CASSVAGGGAFEQFF
J: TRBJ2-1
V: TRBV9
size: NA
D: TRBD2

DNA: TGCAGCGGGGGACACATGAACACTGAAGCTTTCTTT
CDR3: CSGGHMNTEAFF
J: TRBJ1-1
V: TRBV29-1
size: NA
D: NA

DNA: TGTGCCAGCAGCTTAAGAGGGACTAGCGGGGGCCCCTCTGGGGCCAACGTCCTGACTTTC
CDR3: CASSLRGTSGGPSGANVLTF
J: TRBJ2-6
V: TRBV7-3
size: NA
D: TRBD2

DNA: TGTGCCAGCGCTCAGTTATACCAAGAGACCCAGTACTTC
CDR3: CASAQLYQETQYF
J: TRBJ2-5
V: TRBV6-1
size: NA
D: NA

DNA: TGTGCCAGCAGTTACCGGACAGGAGAGACCCAGTACTTC
CDR3: CASSYRTGETQYF
J: TRBJ2-5
V: TRBV27
size: NA
D: TRBD1

DNA: TGTGCCAGTAGTATAGCGCAGGCAGATACCGGGGAGCTGTTTTTT
CDR3: CASSIAQADTGELFF
J: TRBJ2-2
V: TRBV19
size: once
D: NA

DNA: TGTGCCAGCAGTTATGTTCGGACAGGGGGCAACTATGGCTACACCTTC
CDR3: CASSYVRTGGNYGYTF
J: TRBJ1-2
V: TRBV6-5
size: NA
D: TRBD1

DNA: TGTGCCAGTCATGAGGGGGGGGGTTGGAACACTGAAGCTTTCTTT
CDR3: CASHEGGGWNTEAFF
J: TRBJ1-1
V: TRBV19
size: NA
D: NA

DNA: TGTGCCAGCAGCCCGGGGACTAGCGGCTACGAGCAGTACTTC
CDR3: CASSPGTSGYEQYF
J: TRBJ2-7
V: TRBV7-9
size: NA
D: TRBD2

DNA: TGTGCCAGCAGCCCGACAGGGGGCAATGGCTACACCTTC
CDR3: CASSPTGGNGYTF
J: TRBJ1-2
V: TRBV28
size: NA
D: TRBD1

DNA: TGCGCCAGCAGCCCTAGCGGGGCCCCGCAGTATTTT
CDR3: CASSPSGAPQYF
J: TRBJ2-3
V: TRBV5-1
size: once
D: TRBD2

DNA: TGTGCCTGGAGTGAGGGAGGGGACGGGGAGCTGTTTTTT
CDR3: CAWSEGGDGELFF
J: TRBJ2-2
V: TRBV30
size: once
D: TRBD2

DNA: TGCAGCGTCGCTCTGGGAGACAGGGCGTATGGCTACACCTTC
CDR3: CSVALGDRAYGYTF
J: TRBJ1-2
V: TRBV29-1
size: NA
D: TRBD1

DNA: TGTGCCAGCTCACCGCAAGTATCAGGGGTCAATGAGCAGTTCTTC
CDR3: CASSPQVSGVNEQFF
J: TRBJ2-1
V: TRBV18
size: NA
D: NA

DNA: TGCGCCAGCAGCCAGGTTTCCGGCGCTGACGGGGGGGCGCCGTTCTTC
CDR3: CASSQVSGADGGAPFF
J: TRBJ2-1
V: TRBV4-3
size: NA
D: TRBD2

DNA: TGTGCCAGCAGCTTACTAGCGGGGGGGCAAGAGACCCAGTACTTC
CDR3: CASSLLAGGQETQYF
J: TRBJ2-5
V: TRBV7-2
size: NA
D: TRBD2

DNA: TGTGCCAGCAGCTTAACGCCTCAAAGTACAACTGAAGCTTTCTTT
CDR3: CASSLTPQSTTEAFF
J: TRBJ1-1
V: TRBV7-3
size: once
D: NA

DNA: TGTGCCAGCAGCTTAGGACTAGCGAGCGTGGTGACCCAGTACTTC
CDR3: CASSLGLASVVTQYF
J: TRBJ2-5
V: TRBV11-2
size: NA
D: TRBD2

DNA: TGTGCCAGCAGTCCCCCAGCGCGCCCCTACGAGCAGTACTTC
CDR3: CASSPPARPYEQYF
J: TRBJ2-7
V: TRBV28
size: NA
D: NA

DNA: TGTGCCAGCAGTGACCAGTTGCCAGGGGAAGAAAAACTGTTTTTT
CDR3: CASSDQLPGEEKLFF
J: TRBJ1-4
V: TRBV2
size: NA
D: NA

DNA: TGTGCCAGCAGCTTATTAGGGTTCGGGACAGGAAACACCATATATTTT
CDR3: CASSLLGFGTGNTIYF
J: TRBJ1-3
V: TRBV11-2
size: once
D: NA

DNA: TGTGCCAGCAGCTACGCAGGGGCCATTCTTCGTAATGAGCAGTTCTTC
CDR3: CASSYAGAILRNEQFF
J: TRBJ2-1
V: TRBV5-4
size: NA
D: NA

DNA: TGCAGTGTGCCGCACAGTAACTATGGCTACACCTTC
CDR3: CSVPHSNYGYTF
J: TRBJ1-2
V: TRBV29-1
size: NA
D: NA

DNA: TGTGCCAGCAGCTTGGTGGGGGCGAGCAATCAGCCCCAGCATTTT
CDR3: CASSLVGASNQPQHF
J: TRBJ1-5
V: TRBV7-2
size: NA
D: NA

DNA: TGCGCCAGCAGCCAAGATCGGGGGATGACCGCCTATGGCTACACCTTC
CDR3: CASSQDRGMTAYGYTF
J: TRBJ1-2
V: TRBV4-3
size: few
D: NA

DNA: TGTGCCAGCAGCCCGGGAAGTAAGAGGTCCTACGAGCAGTACTTC
CDR3: CASSPGSKRSYEQYF
J: TRBJ2-7
V: TRBV5-4
size: NA
D: NA

DNA: TGTGCCAGCAGTACGACGGGGGGGATCTACAATGAGCAGTTCTTC
CDR3: CASSTTGGIYNEQFF
J: TRBJ2-1
V: TRBV6-6
size: NA
D: TRBD2

DNA: TGTGCCAGCAGCGTCGGGAGTTACAATGAGCAGTTCTTC
CDR3: CASSVGSYNEQFF
J: TRBJ2-1
V: TRBV11-2
size: NA
D: NA

DNA: TGTGCCAGTAGTATAGATCTGGACAGACTGAACACCGGGGAGCTGTTTTTT
CDR3: CASSIDLDRLNTGELFF
J: TRBJ2-2
V: TRBV19
size: NA
D: NA

DNA: TGTGCCAGTAAAGATAGCGGGGGGAAAAGCACAGATACGCAGTATTTT
CDR3: CASKDSGGKSTDTQYF
J: TRBJ2-3
V: TRBV19
size: NA
D: TRBD2

DNA: TGTGCCAGCAGCGTATCAGGGGCCACTAACTATGGCTACACCTTC
CDR3: CASSVSGATNYGYTF
J: TRBJ1-2
V: TRBV7-2
size: once
D: NA

DNA: TGCAGCGTTGAGTCTAGCGGGGGGGCCCATGAGCAGTTCTTC
CDR3: CSVESSGGAHEQFF
J: TRBJ2-1
V: TRBV29-1
size: NA
D: TRBD2